This T cell receptor (beta chain) was sequenced in a study of cytomegalovirus exposure and HLA in healthy donors. Points from the study as a whole: An Asian-associated ancestry cluster reportedly showed fewer N-insertions than the roughly 670-donor mean in a later analysis.

Concerning this clone: Its antigen is currently unknown.

The primer mix had 60 Vbeta and 13 Jbeta primers. Libraries were prepared by immunoSEQ multiplex PCR; TCRdb keeps only in-frame clonotypes and omits some of them. The sample has around 170,000 clones; more than 70% are singletons. V was clipped by 5 bases and J by 3 bases, with 6 bases between them. The CDR3 has 11 residues. CDR1 is DFQATT, CDR2 SNEGSKA, per germline (reference sequence). The TCR sequence derives from a girl aged 10-17 years in good health and CMV-seronegative. The V call is TRBV20-1, the J call TRBJ2-3, with D unclear. The source material was PBMCs. The CDR3 DNA sequence: TGCAGTGCTGATCGGACAGATACGCAGTATTTT. Translating it yields CSADRTDTQYF.